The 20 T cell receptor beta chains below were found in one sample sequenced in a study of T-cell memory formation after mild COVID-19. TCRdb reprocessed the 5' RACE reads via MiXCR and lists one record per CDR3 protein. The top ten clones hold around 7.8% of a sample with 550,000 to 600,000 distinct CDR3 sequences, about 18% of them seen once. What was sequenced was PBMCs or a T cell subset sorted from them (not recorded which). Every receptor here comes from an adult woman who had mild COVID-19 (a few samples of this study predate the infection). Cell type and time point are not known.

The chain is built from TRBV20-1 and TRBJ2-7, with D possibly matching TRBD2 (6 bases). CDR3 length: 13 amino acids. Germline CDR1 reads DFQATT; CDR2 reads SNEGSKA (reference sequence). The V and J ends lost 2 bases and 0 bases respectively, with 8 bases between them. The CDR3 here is CSARSGSSYEQYF. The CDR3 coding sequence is TGCAGTGCTAGATCCGGGAGCTCCTACGAGCAGTACTTC.

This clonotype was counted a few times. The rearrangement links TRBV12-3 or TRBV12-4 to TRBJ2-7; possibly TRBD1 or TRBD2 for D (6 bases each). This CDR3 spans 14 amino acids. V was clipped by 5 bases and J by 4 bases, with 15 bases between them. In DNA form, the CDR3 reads TGTGCCAGCAGTCCTTCCCGGGGGCTATACGAGCAGTACTTC. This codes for CASSPSRGLYEQYF.

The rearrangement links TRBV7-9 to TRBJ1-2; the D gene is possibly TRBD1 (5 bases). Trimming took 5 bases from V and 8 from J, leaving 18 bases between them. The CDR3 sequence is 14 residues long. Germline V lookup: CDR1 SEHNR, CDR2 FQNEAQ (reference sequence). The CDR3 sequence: CASSISDRGGGYTF. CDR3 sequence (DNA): TGTGCCAGCAGCATATCGGACCGGGGGGGAGGCTACACCTTC.

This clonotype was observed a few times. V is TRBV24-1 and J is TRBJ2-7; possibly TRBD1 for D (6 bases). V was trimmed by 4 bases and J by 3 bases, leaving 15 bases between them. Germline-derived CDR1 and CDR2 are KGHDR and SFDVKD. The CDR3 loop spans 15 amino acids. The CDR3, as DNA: TGTGCCACCAGTGAAGGGACACTGGGCGTCTACGAGCAGTACTTC. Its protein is CATSEGTLGVYEQYF.

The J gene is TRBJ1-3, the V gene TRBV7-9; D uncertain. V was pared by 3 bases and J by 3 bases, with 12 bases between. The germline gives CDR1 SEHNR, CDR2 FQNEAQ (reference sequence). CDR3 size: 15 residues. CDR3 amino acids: CASSFYTEFGNTIYF. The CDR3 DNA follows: TGTGCCAGCAGCTTCTACACGGAATTTGGAAACACCATATATTTT.

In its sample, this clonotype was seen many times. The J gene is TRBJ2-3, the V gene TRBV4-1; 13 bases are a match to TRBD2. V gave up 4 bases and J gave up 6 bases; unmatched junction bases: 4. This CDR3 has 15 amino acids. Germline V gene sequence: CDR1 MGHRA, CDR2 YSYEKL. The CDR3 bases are TGCGCCAGCAGCCCCGGGACTAGCGGGGTTGATACGCAGTATTTT. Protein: CASSPGTSGVDTQYF.

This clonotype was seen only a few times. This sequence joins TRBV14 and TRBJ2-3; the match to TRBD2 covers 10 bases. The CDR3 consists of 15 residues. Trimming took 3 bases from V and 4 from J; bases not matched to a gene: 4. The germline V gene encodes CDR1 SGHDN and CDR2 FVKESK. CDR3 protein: CASSHIGLAADTQYF. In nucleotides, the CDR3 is TGTGCCAGCAGCCACATAGGACTAGCGGCAGATACGCAGTATTTT.

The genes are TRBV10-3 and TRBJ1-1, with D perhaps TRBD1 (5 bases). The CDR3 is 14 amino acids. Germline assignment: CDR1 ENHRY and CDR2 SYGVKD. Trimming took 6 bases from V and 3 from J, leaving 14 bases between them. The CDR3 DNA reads TGTGCCATCAGCGCTACTGGGGGGGACACTGAAGCTTTCTTT. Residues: CAISATGGDTEAFF.

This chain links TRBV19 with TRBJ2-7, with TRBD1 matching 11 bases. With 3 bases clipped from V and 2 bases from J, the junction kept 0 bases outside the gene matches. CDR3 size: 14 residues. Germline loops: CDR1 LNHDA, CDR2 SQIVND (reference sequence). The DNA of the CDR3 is TGTGCCAGTAGTATGGACAGGGGGCCCTACGAGCAGTACTTC. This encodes CASSMDRGPYEQYF.

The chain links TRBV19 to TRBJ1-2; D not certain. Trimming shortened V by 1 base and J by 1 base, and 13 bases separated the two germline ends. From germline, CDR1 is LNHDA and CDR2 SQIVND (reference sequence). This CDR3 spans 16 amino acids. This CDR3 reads CASSIGEGSVNYGYTF. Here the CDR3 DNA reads TGTGCCAGTAGTATAGGAGAAGGGTCGGTTAACTATGGCTACACCTTC.

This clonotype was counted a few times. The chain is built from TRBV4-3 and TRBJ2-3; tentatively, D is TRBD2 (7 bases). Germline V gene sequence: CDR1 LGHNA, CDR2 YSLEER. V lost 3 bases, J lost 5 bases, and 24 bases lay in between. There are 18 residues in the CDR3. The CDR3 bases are TGCGCCAGCAGCCACAGCGAGGGGGGGAGTTGGGATGGAGATACGCAGTATTTT. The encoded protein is CASSHSEGGSWDGDTQYF.

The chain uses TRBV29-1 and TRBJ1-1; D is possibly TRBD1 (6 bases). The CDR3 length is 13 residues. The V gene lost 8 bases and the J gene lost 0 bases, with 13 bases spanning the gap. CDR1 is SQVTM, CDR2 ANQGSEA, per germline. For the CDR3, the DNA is TGCAGCCACCTGAGGGGGATGAACACTGAAGCTTTCTTT. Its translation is CSHLRGMNTEAFF.

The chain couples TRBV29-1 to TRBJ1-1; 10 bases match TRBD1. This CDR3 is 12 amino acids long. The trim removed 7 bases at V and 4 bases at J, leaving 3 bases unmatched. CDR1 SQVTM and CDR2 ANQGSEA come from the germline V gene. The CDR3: CSGGQGGTEAFF. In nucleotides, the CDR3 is TGCAGCGGTGGACAGGGGGGCACTGAAGCTTTCTTT.

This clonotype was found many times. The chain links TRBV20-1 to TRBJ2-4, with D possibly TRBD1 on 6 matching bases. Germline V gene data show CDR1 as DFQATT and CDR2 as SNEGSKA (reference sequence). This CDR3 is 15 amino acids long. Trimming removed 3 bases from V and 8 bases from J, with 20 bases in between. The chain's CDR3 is CSARSLDSQWDIQYF. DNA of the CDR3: TGCAGTGCTAGGAGCCTGGACAGTCAGTGGGACATTCAGTACTTC.

Here the CDR3 reads CASSLKAPRGMNTEAFF. CDR3 bases: TGTGCCAGCAGCTTGAAGGCCCCCCGGGGAATGAACACTGAAGCTTTCTTT. This chain joins TRBV5-4 and TRBJ1-1; D remains ambiguous. The CDR3 totals 17 residues. V lost 1 base and J 0 bases, leaving 16 bases between the germline ends. Germline V gives CDR1 SGHNT, CDR2 YYREEE (reference sequence).

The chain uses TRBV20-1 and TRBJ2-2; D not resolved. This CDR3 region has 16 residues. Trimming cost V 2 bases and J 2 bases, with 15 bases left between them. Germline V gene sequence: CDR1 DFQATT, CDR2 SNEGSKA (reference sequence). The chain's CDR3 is CSARPSKWGNTGELFF. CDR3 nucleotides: TGCAGTGCTAGACCATCGAAGTGGGGAAACACCGGGGAGCTGTTTTTT.

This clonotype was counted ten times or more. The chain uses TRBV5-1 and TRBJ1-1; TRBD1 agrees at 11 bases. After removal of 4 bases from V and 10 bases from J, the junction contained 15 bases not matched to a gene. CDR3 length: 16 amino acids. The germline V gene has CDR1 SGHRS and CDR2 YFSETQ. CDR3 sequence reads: CASSLDRGQRRSGAFF. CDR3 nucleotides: TGCGCCAGCAGCCTGGACAGGGGGCAAAGGCGGTCTGGAGCTTTCTTT.

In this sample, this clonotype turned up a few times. The CDR3 region is CASSWTGGSLYTDTQYF. CDR3 DNA sequence: TGTGCCAGCAGTTGGACAGGGGGTTCTCTTTACACAGATACGCAGTATTTT. This chain links TRBV27 with TRBJ2-3, with 10 positions matching TRBD1. Germline CDR1 is MNHEY and CDR2 is SMNVEV (reference sequence). The CDR3 runs 17 residues. The trim removed 4 bases at V and 2 bases at J, leaving 9 bases unmatched.

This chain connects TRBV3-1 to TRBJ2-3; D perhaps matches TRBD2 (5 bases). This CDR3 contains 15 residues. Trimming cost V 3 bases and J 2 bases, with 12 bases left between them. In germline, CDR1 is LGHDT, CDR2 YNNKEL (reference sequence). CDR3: CASSHGSGFTDTQYF. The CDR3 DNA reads TGTGCCAGCAGCCATGGGAGCGGTTTCACAGATACGCAGTATTTT.

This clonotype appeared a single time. DNA for the CDR3: TGCAGTGCTAGAAAGGGGACAGTACTTTCCTACGAGCAGTACTTC. This translates into CSARKGTVLSYEQYF. J is TRBJ2-7 and V is TRBV20-1, with 7 bases fitting TRBD1. Germline V gene lookup returns CDR1 DFQATT and CDR2 SNEGSKA (reference sequence). V was clipped by 2 bases and J by 1 base; unmatched bases: 8. The CDR3 consists of 15 residues.